Following are 18 T cell receptor beta chains from one sample sequenced in a study of molecular identifiers for immune sequencing clone quantification. TCRdb analysed the PCR reads with MiXCR anew, one entry per CDR3 protein. The sample lists some 650,000 distinct CDR3 sequences, around 20% occurring once. Sequenced sample: naive CD8+ T cells from blood, with Jurkat cell RNA spiked in. The sample's subset: FACS-sorted CD8+CD4-CCR7+CD45RA+ naive T cells. These receptors all come from a human donor in good health. Some libraries in this study had Jurkat cell RNA spiked in.

This chain connects TRBV12-3 or TRBV12-4 to TRBJ1-3, with no clear D. The CDR3 totals 12 residues. V lost 1 base and J 8 bases, leaving 6 bases between the germline ends. DNA of the CDR3: TGTGCCAGCAGTTTAGGGCTTTACACCATATATTTT. This sequence encodes CASSLGLYTIYF.

In this sample, this clonotype turned up a few times. The chain combines TRBV28 with TRBJ2-7, with D unclear. The end of the DNA fits TRBJ2-1 better, so the J call may be wrong. This CDR3 has 14 amino acids. Germline CDR1 is MDHEN and CDR2 is SYDVKM. The CDR3 spells CASSPVVSSYEQFF. CDR3 in DNA: TGTGCCAGCAGTCCCGTAGTTTCGTCCTACGAGCAGTTCTTC.

This clonotype was counted between two and nine times. The rearrangement links TRBV12-3 or TRBV12-4 to TRBJ1-5; D is undetermined. V was clipped by 4 bases and J by 1 base, with 8 bases between them. CDR3 size: 14 residues. The CDR3: CASSSTWSNQPQHF. As DNA, the CDR3 is TGTGCCAGCAGTTCAACCTGGAGCAATCAGCCCCAGCATTTT.

In its sample, this clonotype was seen many times. For the CDR3, the DNA is TGTGCCAGCAGCTTGGCGATAGGGGGGGCAGATACGCAGTATTTT. Amino acids: CASSLAIGGADTQYF. The chain couples TRBV5-4 to TRBJ2-3, with D possibly TRBD2 on 7 matching bases. Per the germline V gene, CDR1 is SGHNT and CDR2 is YYREEE (reference sequence). This CDR3 is 15 amino acids long. V dropped 0 bases and J dropped 4 bases, with 12 bases sitting between them. Complete variable domain (other parts from reference TRBV5-4 and TRBJ2-3): ETGVTQSPTHLIKTRGQQVTLRCSSQSGHNTVSWYQQALGQGPQFIFQYYREEENGRGNFPPRFSGLQFPNYSSELNVNALELDDSALYLCASSLAIGGADTQYFGPGTRLTVL.

This clonotype was counted many times. The chain carries TRBV14 and TRBJ2-7, with D perhaps matching TRBD1 (5 bases). Deletions cut 0 bases from V and 2 bases from J, with 29 bases between. The CDR3 totals 21 residues. CDR1 and CDR2 from the germline V gene are SGHDN and FVKESK. The CDR3 sequence is CASSQEGVGATWGTRPYEQYF. The CDR3 DNA follows: TGTGCCAGCAGCCAAGAGGGCGTTGGGGCCACTTGGGGTACCCGGCCCTACGAGCAGTACTTC.

This clonotype has more than one count but fewer than ten. The chain carries TRBV24-1 and TRBJ1-5; perhaps TRBD1 as D (5 bases). Deletions cut 2 bases from V and 4 bases from J, with 14 bases between. This CDR3 has 16 amino acids. The germline V gene has CDR1 KGHDR and CDR2 SFDVKD. CDR3 amino acids: CATSDSGPFPNQPQHF. The CDR3 DNA follows: TGTGCCACCAGTGATTCGGGGCCCTTCCCTAATCAGCCCCAGCATTTT.

Regarding this clonotype: A single base separates this from a much larger clone, so it may be a read error. The V and J genes are TRBV9 and TRBJ2-7; 9 bases line up with TRBD1. The V and J ends lost 3 bases and 5 bases, in that order; junction bases with no gene match: 9. CDR1 SGDLS and CDR2 YYNGEE come from the germline V gene. This CDR3 contains 15 residues. This chain's CDR3 is CASSAEGTGTHEQYF. CDR3 sequence (DNA): TGTGCCAGCAGCGCGGAGGGGACAGGGACCCACGAGCAGTACTTC.

The table lists this clonotype with many counts. The rearrangement joins TRBV4-3 to TRBJ2-3, with TRBD2 identical over 13 bases. This CDR3 comprises 16 residues. Per germline, CDR1 LGHNA and CDR2 YSLEER. The V segment lost 4 bases and the J segment 2 bases; nucleotides outside the gene matches: 3. The CDR3 DNA follows: TGCGCCAGCAGCCGCGGGACTAGCGGGATCACAGATACGCAGTATTTT. This sequence encodes CASSRGTSGITDTQYF.

The CDR3 here is CASSYSQRQGLRSPLHF. CDR3 nucleotides: TGTGCCAGCAGTTACTCCCAAAGACAGGGACTTCGGTCACCCCTCCACTTT. The chain combines TRBV6-2 or TRBV6-3 with TRBJ1-6; 7 bases are a match to TRBD1. CDR1 is MNHEY and CDR2 is SVGEGT in the germline V gene. CDR3 size: 17 residues. V gave up 0 bases and J gave up 10 bases; unmatched junction bases: 12.

The chain couples TRBV23-1 to TRBJ1-5; D remains unclear. TRBV23-1 is classed as an ORF, of uncertain function. Deletions cut 2 bases from V and 0 bases from J, with 17 bases between. The CDR3 runs to 18 residues. The CDR3 is CASSQVLSRDGSNQPQHF. DNA for the CDR3: TGCGCCAGCAGTCAAGTCCTTTCCCGCGACGGTAGCAATCAGCCCCAGCATTTT.

This clonotype was recorded at least ten times. The chain has TRBV12-3 or TRBV12-4 and TRBJ1-1; unclear D gene. The CDR3 totals 13 residues. V lost 6 bases and J lost 6, with 14 bases in between. The CDR3 sequence: CASSPLSGSEAFF. The CDR3 bases are TGTGCCAGCAGCCCCCTTTCGGGCTCTGAAGCTTTCTTT.

This clonotype was observed at least ten times. This rearrangement joins TRBV28 to TRBJ2-7; D is possibly TRBD1 (5 bases). V lost 0 bases to trimming and J lost 1 base, with 10 bases between them. Germline V gene lookup returns CDR1 MDHEN and CDR2 SYDVKM. This CDR3 comprises 15 residues. The CDR3 loop reads CASSLWTTGSYEQYF. The CDR3 DNA sequence: TGTGCCAGCAGTTTATGGACCACAGGATCCTACGAGCAGTACTTC.

Details on this clonotype: A read error is possible here, since a much larger clone lies one base away. The conserved final phenylalanine or tryptophan is absent from the CDR3, which likely points to a read error. The J gene is TRBJ1-2, the V gene TRBV25-1; D is uncertain. This CDR3 is built from 13 residues. Germline loops: CDR1 MGHDK, CDR2 SYGVNS. The V end lost 8 bases, the J end lost 3 bases, and 13 bases lay between the germline ends. The CDR3 bases are TGTGCCAGCTCTCTCGAAGACTACTATGGCTACACCCTC. Protein: CASSLEDYYGYTL.

This clonotype was counted ten times or more. V and J are TRBV9 and TRBJ2-5, with D perhaps being TRBD1 or TRBD2 (6 bases each). The CDR3 totals 14 residues. Germline V gene sequence: CDR1 SGDLS, CDR2 YYNGEE. V lost 3 bases to trimming and J lost 3 bases, with 12 bases between them. The CDR3: CASSARDMKETQYF. Here the CDR3 DNA reads TGTGCCAGCAGCGCGCGGGACATGAAAGAGACCCAGTACTTC.

V and J are TRBV14 and TRBJ2-7, with unresolved D. The CDR3 is made up of 15 amino acids. Germline CDR1 SGHDN, CDR2 FVKESK. Trimming stripped 1 base from V and 3 bases from J, with 13 bases between. The DNA of the CDR3 is TGTGCCAGCAGCCAAGGAAACGTCGGATTCTACGAGCAGTACTTC. Translation: CASSQGNVGFYEQYF. Combining the CDR3 with reference TRBV14 and TRBJ2-7 gives the whole variable domain EAGVTQFPSHSVIEKGQTVTLRCDPISGHDNLYWYRRVMGKEIKFLLHFVKESKQDESGMPNNRFLAERTGGTYSTLKVQPAELEDSGVYFCASSQGNVGFYEQYFGPGTRLTVT.

This clonotype was picked up many times. The V and J genes are TRBV24-1 and TRBJ2-2, with 9 nucleotides matching TRBD1. V lost 4 bases to trimming and J lost 3 bases; unmatched junction nucleotides: 11. The CDR3 loop spans 18 amino acids. Germline V gene sequence: CDR1 KGHDR, CDR2 SFDVKD. In nucleotides, the CDR3 is TGTGCCACCAGTGACCAAATCATCCGGGACAGGGACACCGGGGAGCTGTTTTTT. Translated, it gives CATSDQIIRDRDTGELFF.

The chain combines TRBV27 with TRBJ2-2, with TRBD1 matching over 9 bases. CDR1 is MNHEY, CDR2 SMNVEV, per germline (reference sequence). The CDR3 loop spans 13 amino acids. Unmatched junction bases numbered 2, after V lost 3 bases and J lost 9 bases. DNA of the CDR3: TGTGCCAGCAGTTTCGGACAGGGGCGGGAGCTGTTTTTT. Encoded protein: CASSFGQGRELFF.

There are many counts of this clonotype. Written as DNA, the CDR3 is TGCGCCAGCAGTCCCCCGCAGTCGGAGGGGGCTAATCAGCCCCAGCATTTT. Amino acid sequence: CASSPPQSEGANQPQHF. The V gene is TRBV4-1, the J gene TRBJ1-5, with 7 bases fitting TRBD1. The CDR3 length is 17 residues. Unmatched junction bases numbered 15, after V lost 6 bases and J lost 4 bases. Germline V CDR1 and CDR2: MGHRA, YSYEKL.